These 29 T cell receptor beta chains share one sample of origin, sequenced in a study of T cells in Graves' hyperthyroidism and ophthalmopathy. RNA transcripts served as the template for amplifying TCR beta CDR3 regions. Using the HTBI primer set, a first-round RT-PCR was run on the TCR CDR3. Each CDR3 protein is one row after TCRdb ran MiXCR on the multiplex PCR reads. The sample consists of approximately 400,000 distinct CDR3 sequences, about 13% of them appearing once. Sequenced material: blood. All receptors come from a man aged 25-40 years with Graves' hyperthyroidism that later progressed to Graves' ophthalmopathy.

This clonotype was detected many times. The rearrangement links TRBV5-1 to TRBJ2-2; either TRBD1 or TRBD2 may fit D (5 bases each). The CDR3 length is 14 residues. With 4 bases removed from V and 3 bases from J, the gap between germline ends came to 10 bases. From germline, CDR1 is SGHRS and CDR2 YFSETQ. For the CDR3, the DNA is TGCGCCAGCAGCCCGGGACGGGACACCGGGGAGCTGTTTTTT. As protein: CASSPGRDTGELFF.

This clonotype was recorded at least ten times. V usage is TRBV7-9 and J usage is TRBJ2-1; D unresolved. The V gene's germline CDR1 is SEHNR and CDR2 FQNEAQ (reference sequence). Deletions cut 5 bases from V and 6 bases from J, with 5 bases between. This CDR3 has 11 amino acids. The CDR3 protein is CASSPANEQFF. The CDR3 DNA follows: TGTGCCAGCAGCCCTGCCAATGAGCAGTTCTTC.

This clonotype was detected ten times or more. The rearrangement uses TRBV7-2 and TRBJ2-1; a weak D match, TRBD2 (5 bases). Germline values: CDR1 SGHTA, CDR2 FQGNSA. Trimming removed 5 bases at V and 10 bases at J, with 12 bases between. This CDR3 has 12 residues. The CDR3 loop is CASSLDSGEQFF. The CDR3 region has the DNA TGTGCCAGCAGCCTGGACTCCGGGGAGCAGTTCTTC.

The V gene is TRBV4-1, the J gene TRBJ2-7; D tentatively fits TRBD1 or TRBD2 (5 bases each). Germline V gene data show CDR1 as MGHRA and CDR2 as YSYEKL. Trimming cost V 0 bases and J 7 bases, with 19 bases left between them. There are 16 residues in the CDR3. CDR3 bases: TGCGCCAGCAGCCAAGAGGTCTCGCCTGTCGAGGGGGAGCAGTACTTC. Translating gives CASSQEVSPVEGEQYF.

This clonotype was seen a few times. The J gene is TRBJ1-4, the V gene TRBV15, with TRBD1 matching over 7 bases. Germline-derived CDR1 and CDR2 are LNHNV and YYDKDF (reference sequence). The V gene end was trimmed by 8 bases and the J gene end by 5 bases; junction bases not matched to a gene: 2. This CDR3 is 12 amino acids long. The chain's CDR3 is CATRDRNEKLFF. In DNA, the CDR3 is TGTGCCACCCGGGACAGAAATGAAAAACTGTTTTTT.

Worth noting for this clonotype: A read error may be the cause here, since a much bigger clone is one base away. This chain links TRBV18 with TRBJ1-1; 7 nucleotides line up with TRBD1. There are 15 residues in the CDR3. V was pared by 8 bases and J by 10 bases, with 19 bases of the junction left unmatched. Germline V gives CDR1 KGHSH, CDR2 LQKENI. CDR3 coding DNA: TGTGCCAGCCATTACAATCCCGCAGGGGGGGCTGGAGCTTTCTTT. Amino acid sequence: CASHYNPAGGAGAFF. Drawing the rest from reference TRBV18 and TRBJ1-1, the complete variable domain is NAGVMQNPRHLVRRRGQEARLRCSPMKGHSHVYWYRQLPEEGLKFMVYLQKENIIDESGMPKERFSAEFPKEGPSILRIQQVVRGDSAAYFCASHYNPAGGAGAFFGQGTRLTVV.

Worth noting for this clonotype: This may stem from a read error, because a much larger clone lies one nucleotide away. The chain links TRBV28 to TRBJ1-1; D not resolved. Germline CDR1 and CDR2: MDHEN and SYDVKM. The CDR3 consists of 11 residues. CDR3 nucleotides: TGTGCCAGCGGTTTAGTCAGTGAAGCTTTCTTT. Translation: CASGLVSEAFF.

In this sample, this clonotype turned up a few times. DNA of the CDR3: TGCGCCAGCAGCCAGGGAGATGGAACTGAAGCTTTCTTT. It encodes CASSQGDGTEAFF. V is TRBV4-1 and J is TRBJ1-1; D uncertain. The CDR3 has 13 residues. Trimming took off 3 bases at V and 5 bases at J, with 10 bases between the two ends. The germline gives CDR1 MGHRA, CDR2 YSYEKL.

The V and J genes are TRBV10-2 and TRBJ1-4; D call uncertain. The length of the CDR3 is 14 residues. Trimming shortened V by 5 bases and J by 5 bases, and 12 bases separated the two germline ends. Germline V lookup: CDR1 WSHSY, CDR2 SAAADI. CDR3 nucleotides: TGCGCCAGCAGTCGGGGAGGAGAGAATGAAAAACTGTTTTTT. The encoded protein is CASSRGGENEKLFF.

This clonotype was observed a handful of times. This rearrangement joins TRBV20-1 to TRBJ2-3; 13 bases fit TRBD2. CDR3 length equals 16 residues. CDR1 and CDR2 (germline): DFQATT, SNEGSKA (reference sequence). With 4 bases clipped from V and 4 bases from J, the junction kept 8 bases outside the gene matches. The CDR3 protein is CSATGLAGRGPDTQYF. The CDR3 DNA is TGCAGTGCTACGGGACTAGCGGGGCGGGGCCCAGATACGCAGTATTTT.

This clonotype was seen repeatedly, ten times or more. The V gene is TRBV2, the J gene TRBJ2-7; D not certain. CDR3 length: 14 amino acids. V dropped 1 base and J dropped 3 bases, with 10 bases sitting between them. Germline V lookup: CDR1 SNHLY, CDR2 FYNNEI. In DNA, the CDR3 is TGTGCCAGCAGTGAAGGCCGAGGAGTCTACGAGCAGTACTTC. Translation gives CASSEGRGVYEQYF.

V is TRBV15 and J is TRBJ2-7; the D gene is possibly TRBD2 (5 bases). V was pared by 5 bases and J by 0 bases, with 11 bases between. The CDR3 sequence is 14 residues long. Germline CDR1 LNHNV, CDR2 YYDKDF (reference sequence). This chain's CDR3 is CATSPSRVSYEQYF. Written as DNA, the CDR3 is TGTGCCACCAGCCCTTCGCGGGTCTCCTACGAGCAGTACTTC.

This chain links TRBV14 with TRBJ2-7; TRBD1 aligns across 7 bases. This CDR3 spans 15 amino acids. V was pared by 1 base and J by 2 bases, with 5 bases of the junction left unmatched. Per the germline V gene, CDR1 is SGHDN and CDR2 is FVKESK. In nucleotides, the CDR3 is TGTGCCAGCAGCCAAGTCGAGGGGGCCGCCTACGAGCAGTACTTC. Protein: CASSQVEGAAYEQYF.

This clonotype turned up a few times. This sequence joins TRBV28 and TRBJ2-7; D tentatively reads TRBD1 or TRBD2 (5 bases each). Germline V gene data show CDR1 as MDHEN and CDR2 as SYDVKM. Trimming took 1 base from V and 6 from J, leaving 10 bases between them. This CDR3 spans 13 amino acids. The CDR3 loop reads CASSLLGDPEQYF. The DNA for the CDR3 is TGTGCCAGCAGTTTATTGGGGGACCCCGAGCAGTACTTC. Supplemented by reference TRBV28 and TRBJ2-7, the full variable domain reads DVKVTQSSRYLVKRTGEKVFLECVQDMDHENMFWYRQDPGLGLRLIYFSYDVKMKEKGDIPEGYSVSREKKERFSLILESASTNQTSMYLCASSLLGDPEQYFGPGTRLTVT.

This clonotype showed up many times. The chain links TRBV4-1 to TRBJ1-2, with D tentatively TRBD1 (5 bases). The V end was cut by 0 bases, the J end by 8 bases, with 13 bases between. This CDR3 contains 14 residues. CDR1 and CDR2 (germline): MGHRA, YSYEKL. CDR3 protein: CASSQEGDGDGYTF. CDR3 nucleotides: TGCGCCAGCAGCCAAGAAGGAGATGGGGACGGCTACACCTTC.

On this clonotype: One end of the junction does not line up with germline, which may come from a read error. J is TRBJ2-5 and V is TRBV5-6; D may match TRBD1 or TRBD2 (6 bases each). The length of the CDR3 is 13 residues. Germline V lookup: CDR1 SGHDT, CDR2 YYEEEE. The CDR3 protein is CASSAGQQGTQYF. CDR3 in DNA: TGTGCCAGCAGCGCGGGACAACAAGGGACCCAGTACTTC.

This clonotype appeared many times. The rearrangement uses TRBV7-2 and TRBJ2-3, with 9 bases identical to TRBD2. Trimming took 1 base from V and 4 from J; bases not matched to a gene: 0. This CDR3 has 14 residues. CDR1 is SGHTA, CDR2 FQGNSA, per germline. The CDR3 bases are TGTGCCAGCAGCTTAGAGCGGGGGGCAGATACGCAGTATTTT. Amino acids: CASSLERGADTQYF.

There are many counts of this clonotype. This chain links TRBV7-9 with TRBJ2-3, with 8 bases matching TRBD1. From germline, CDR1 is SEHNR and CDR2 FQNEAQ (reference sequence). There are 14 residues in the CDR3. V shed 6 bases and J 4 bases; nucleotides not matched to a gene: 6. The chain's CDR3 is CASSSDRGSDTQYF. For the CDR3, the DNA is TGTGCCAGCAGTTCCGACAGGGGCTCAGATACGCAGTATTTT.

Many counts were recorded for this clonotype. The J gene is TRBJ1-5, the V gene TRBV15; tentative D call: TRBD1 (6 bases). CDR3 length: 15 residues. CDR1 is LNHNV and CDR2 is YYDKDF in the germline V gene (reference sequence). Trimming took off 4 bases at V and 6 bases at J, with 16 bases between the two ends. The CDR3 is CATSIRGGGGQPQHF. CDR3 DNA: TGTGCCACCAGCATCCGAGGTGGGGGCGGTCAGCCCCAGCATTTT.

This clonotype was detected ten times or more. The J gene is TRBJ1-5, the V gene TRBV12-3 or TRBV12-4, with D possibly being TRBD1 (6 bases). V was cut by 4 bases and J by 4 bases, with 14 bases left in between. The CDR3 extends over 15 amino acids. CDR3 sequence reads: CASSSPGASNQPQHF. Written as DNA, the CDR3 is TGTGCCAGCAGTTCGCCGGGGGCTTCAAATCAGCCCCAGCATTTT.

The chain couples TRBV9 to TRBJ2-5; D might be TRBD2 (6 bases). The V end lost 3 bases, the J end lost 5 bases, and 11 bases lay between the germline ends. CDR1 is SGDLS and CDR2 is YYNGEE in the germline V gene. The CDR3 totals 13 residues. In nucleotides, the CDR3 is TGTGCCAGCAGCGCCAAAGGAGGGGAGACCCAGTACTTC. Encoded protein: CASSAKGGETQYF.

In its sample, this clonotype was seen a few times. A much larger clone is a single base away; this may be a read error. The J gene is TRBJ1-2, the V gene TRBV20-1; 7 nucleotides agree with TRBD1. The junction had 19 bases not matched to a gene; V was cut back by 6 bases and J by 12 bases. The germline V gene encodes CDR1 DFQATT and CDR2 SNEGSKA (reference sequence). The CDR3 length is 14 residues. CDR3 coding DNA: TGCAGTGCATCGGGAAGGGGGCAGGTTGGAGGCCACACCTTC. It translates to CSASGRGQVGGHTF.

This chain joins TRBV5-1 and TRBJ2-5; 9 nucleotides agree with TRBD2. Germline V gene lookup returns CDR1 SGHRS and CDR2 YFSETQ. CDR3 size: 16 residues. V trimming: 0 bases; J trimming: 2 bases; junction bases outside the gene matches: 5. The CDR3 is CASSLAGSGGQETQYF. DNA of the CDR3: TGCGCCAGCAGCTTGGCAGGTAGCGGGGGACAAGAGACCCAGTACTTC.

This clonotype was detected many times. The CDR3 loop is CASSQVGPGDTQYF. For the CDR3, the DNA is TGTGCCAGCAGCCAAGTGGGTCCGGGAGATACGCAGTATTTT. The chain is built from TRBV3-1 and TRBJ2-3; D is unresolved. The V and J ends lost 1 base and 5 bases respectively, with 10 bases between them. Germline CDR1 LGHDT, CDR2 YNNKEL (reference sequence). This CDR3 is built from 14 residues.

Only a few counts were recorded for this clonotype. The CDR3 sequence is CASTVSPLRGQGTDTQYF. CDR3 sequence (DNA): TGTGCCAGCACTGTTTCCCCGTTAAGGGGGCAGGGCACAGATACGCAGTATTTT. The V gene is TRBV27, the J gene TRBJ2-3; 7 bases map to TRBD1. Germline V gives CDR1 MNHEY, CDR2 SMNVEV (reference sequence). The ends lost 7 bases at V and 1 base at J; junction bases unmatched: 17. The length of the CDR3 is 18 residues.

This clonotype was seen a few times. The J gene is TRBJ2-4, the V gene TRBV4-1; D possibly corresponds to TRBD2 (6 bases). This CDR3 contains 16 residues. Per germline, CDR1 MGHRA and CDR2 YSYEKL. Trimming left V 1 base short and J 2 bases short, with 12 bases between. CDR3 region: CASSQGSGDPKNIQYF. The CDR3 DNA reads as TGCGCCAGCAGCCAAGGGTCGGGGGACCCCAAAAACATTCAGTACTTC.

The chain couples TRBV12-3 or TRBV12-4 to TRBJ2-1; a possible D gene is TRBD1 (5 bases). This CDR3 region has 15 residues. V was trimmed by 3 bases and J by 4 bases, leaving 13 bases between them. This CDR3 reads CASSFTRGTYNEQFF. CDR3 bases: TGTGCCAGCAGTTTTACAAGGGGTACTTACAATGAGCAGTTCTTC.

This clonotype was counted a few times. V gene TRBV7-2 combines with J gene TRBJ1-2; D is undetermined. CDR1 is SGHTA, CDR2 FQGNSA, per germline. CDR3 length: 13 residues. Trimming shortened V by 0 bases and J by 12 bases, and 14 bases separated the two germline ends. CDR3 sequence reads: CASSLALIRTHTF. The CDR3 DNA reads as TGTGCCAGCAGCTTAGCGCTAATTAGGACGCACACCTTC. The variable domain in full, with the rest retrieved from reference TRBV7-2 and TRBJ1-2, is GAGVSQSPSNKVTEKGKDVELRCDPISGHTALYWYRQSLGQGLEFLIYFQGNSAPDKSGLPSDRFSAERTGGSVSTLTIQRTQQEDSAVYLCASSLALIRTHTFGSGTRLTVV.

Many counts were recorded for this clonotype. The V and J genes are TRBV27 and TRBJ1-2, with TRBD1 identical over 7 bases. Trimming at V came to 2 bases and at J to 6 bases, leaving 6 bases not matched to a gene. Germline CDR1 MNHEY, CDR2 SMNVEV (reference sequence). The CDR3 sequence is 14 residues long. DNA for the CDR3: TGTGCCAGCAGTTTAAAGGGAGGGGGCGATGGCTACACCTTC. The encoded protein is CASSLKGGGDGYTF.